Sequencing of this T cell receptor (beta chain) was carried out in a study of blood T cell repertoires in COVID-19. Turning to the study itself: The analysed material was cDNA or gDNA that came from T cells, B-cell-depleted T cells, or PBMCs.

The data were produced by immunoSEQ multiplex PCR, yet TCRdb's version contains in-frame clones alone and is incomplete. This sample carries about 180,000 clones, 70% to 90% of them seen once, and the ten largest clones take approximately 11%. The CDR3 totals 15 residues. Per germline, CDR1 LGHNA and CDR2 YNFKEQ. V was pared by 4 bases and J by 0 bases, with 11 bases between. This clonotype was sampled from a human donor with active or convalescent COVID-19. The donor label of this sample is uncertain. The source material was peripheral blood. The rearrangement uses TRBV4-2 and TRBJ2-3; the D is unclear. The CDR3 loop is CASSPLQASTDTQYF. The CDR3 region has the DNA TGTGCCAGCAGCCCCCTGCAGGCGAGCACAGATACGCAGTATTTT.